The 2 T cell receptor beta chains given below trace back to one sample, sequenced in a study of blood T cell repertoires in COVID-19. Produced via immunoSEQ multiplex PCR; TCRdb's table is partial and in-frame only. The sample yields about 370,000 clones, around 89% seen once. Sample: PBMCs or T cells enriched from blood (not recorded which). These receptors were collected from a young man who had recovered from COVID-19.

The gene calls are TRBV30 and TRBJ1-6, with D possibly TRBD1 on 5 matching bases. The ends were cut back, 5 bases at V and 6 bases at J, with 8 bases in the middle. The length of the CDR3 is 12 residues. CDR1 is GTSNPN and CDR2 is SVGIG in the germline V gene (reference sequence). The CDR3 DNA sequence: TGTGCCTGGGCGACAGTTAATTCACCCCTCCACTTT. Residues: CAWATVNSPLHF.

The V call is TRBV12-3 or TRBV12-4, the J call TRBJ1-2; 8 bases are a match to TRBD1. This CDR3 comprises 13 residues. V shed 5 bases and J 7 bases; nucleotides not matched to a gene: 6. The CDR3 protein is CASSQPTGVGYTF. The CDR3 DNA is TGTGCCAGCAGTCAGCCGACAGGGGTTGGCTACACCTTC.